This T cell receptor beta chain was captured by sequencing in a study of spatial heterogeneity in lung cancer. Overall study context: Detection consistently captured more beta-chain sequences than alpha-chain sequences. Whole-study findings and limits: Tumor mutation count correlated with how many alpha and beta TCRs expanded intratumorally.

Germline V gene lookup returns CDR1 SNHLY and CDR2 FYNNEI. The CDR3 is 16 amino acids. The germline V and J ends were trimmed by 4 bases and 2 bases, with 14 bases remaining between them. Via MiXCR, TCRdb re-called the 5' RACE reads, giving one row per CDR3 protein. The sample comprises around 1,500 distinct CDR3 sequences, about 9.4% of which are singletons, and under 35% rests with the top ten. Note on this clonotype: The target antigen is unknown.

Time point in this sample: sample taken at primary tumor resection. Researchers sequenced whole RNA taken from tumor, nontumor lung or frozen PBMC without sorting. The sequence came from a female donor with early-stage non-small cell lung cancer. The chain links TRBV2 to TRBJ2-2; D may be TRBD1 or TRBD2 (5 bases each). The source material was lung tumor tissue, sampled at surgery. CDR3 region: CASSGRDPSNTGELFF. In DNA, the CDR3 is TGTGCCAGCAGTGGAAGGGACCCATCTAACACCGGGGAGCTGTTTTTT.